This record covers a single TCR beta chain. Its antigen is as yet unknown. Vbeta (60) and Jbeta (13) primers were used in the PCR. Profiling relied on immunoSEQ multiplex PCR, and the TCRdb table lists in-frame clones only, not all of them. Here the sample spans 130,000 or so clones, approximately 80% being singletons. This sample was included in a study of cytomegalovirus exposure and HLA in healthy donors. Study-wide context: Of the donors genotyped, approximately 400 in all, 81% fell in the Caucasian-associated ancestry cluster.

There are 12 residues in the CDR3. Germline CDR1 is MNHNY and CDR2 is SVGAGI (reference sequence). With 1 base removed from V and 6 bases from J, the gap between germline ends came to 5 bases. Study results and caveats: According to the study, 150 to 200 TCR beta chains were cytomegalovirus-associated. Among the sequence variants, a highly shared cluster was likely an artifact of sequencing. A later analysis associated 16,000 or so TCR beta sequences with HLA alleles at a 0.05 false discovery rate.

Sequencing was carried out using PBMCs. This sequence originates from a woman under 30 in good health and CMV-seropositive. The rearrangement uses TRBV6-6 and TRBJ2-3; D is unresolved. The CDR3 nucleotides read TGTGCCAGCAGTTACTATGAGGATACGCAGTATTTT. It translates to CASSYYEDTQYF.